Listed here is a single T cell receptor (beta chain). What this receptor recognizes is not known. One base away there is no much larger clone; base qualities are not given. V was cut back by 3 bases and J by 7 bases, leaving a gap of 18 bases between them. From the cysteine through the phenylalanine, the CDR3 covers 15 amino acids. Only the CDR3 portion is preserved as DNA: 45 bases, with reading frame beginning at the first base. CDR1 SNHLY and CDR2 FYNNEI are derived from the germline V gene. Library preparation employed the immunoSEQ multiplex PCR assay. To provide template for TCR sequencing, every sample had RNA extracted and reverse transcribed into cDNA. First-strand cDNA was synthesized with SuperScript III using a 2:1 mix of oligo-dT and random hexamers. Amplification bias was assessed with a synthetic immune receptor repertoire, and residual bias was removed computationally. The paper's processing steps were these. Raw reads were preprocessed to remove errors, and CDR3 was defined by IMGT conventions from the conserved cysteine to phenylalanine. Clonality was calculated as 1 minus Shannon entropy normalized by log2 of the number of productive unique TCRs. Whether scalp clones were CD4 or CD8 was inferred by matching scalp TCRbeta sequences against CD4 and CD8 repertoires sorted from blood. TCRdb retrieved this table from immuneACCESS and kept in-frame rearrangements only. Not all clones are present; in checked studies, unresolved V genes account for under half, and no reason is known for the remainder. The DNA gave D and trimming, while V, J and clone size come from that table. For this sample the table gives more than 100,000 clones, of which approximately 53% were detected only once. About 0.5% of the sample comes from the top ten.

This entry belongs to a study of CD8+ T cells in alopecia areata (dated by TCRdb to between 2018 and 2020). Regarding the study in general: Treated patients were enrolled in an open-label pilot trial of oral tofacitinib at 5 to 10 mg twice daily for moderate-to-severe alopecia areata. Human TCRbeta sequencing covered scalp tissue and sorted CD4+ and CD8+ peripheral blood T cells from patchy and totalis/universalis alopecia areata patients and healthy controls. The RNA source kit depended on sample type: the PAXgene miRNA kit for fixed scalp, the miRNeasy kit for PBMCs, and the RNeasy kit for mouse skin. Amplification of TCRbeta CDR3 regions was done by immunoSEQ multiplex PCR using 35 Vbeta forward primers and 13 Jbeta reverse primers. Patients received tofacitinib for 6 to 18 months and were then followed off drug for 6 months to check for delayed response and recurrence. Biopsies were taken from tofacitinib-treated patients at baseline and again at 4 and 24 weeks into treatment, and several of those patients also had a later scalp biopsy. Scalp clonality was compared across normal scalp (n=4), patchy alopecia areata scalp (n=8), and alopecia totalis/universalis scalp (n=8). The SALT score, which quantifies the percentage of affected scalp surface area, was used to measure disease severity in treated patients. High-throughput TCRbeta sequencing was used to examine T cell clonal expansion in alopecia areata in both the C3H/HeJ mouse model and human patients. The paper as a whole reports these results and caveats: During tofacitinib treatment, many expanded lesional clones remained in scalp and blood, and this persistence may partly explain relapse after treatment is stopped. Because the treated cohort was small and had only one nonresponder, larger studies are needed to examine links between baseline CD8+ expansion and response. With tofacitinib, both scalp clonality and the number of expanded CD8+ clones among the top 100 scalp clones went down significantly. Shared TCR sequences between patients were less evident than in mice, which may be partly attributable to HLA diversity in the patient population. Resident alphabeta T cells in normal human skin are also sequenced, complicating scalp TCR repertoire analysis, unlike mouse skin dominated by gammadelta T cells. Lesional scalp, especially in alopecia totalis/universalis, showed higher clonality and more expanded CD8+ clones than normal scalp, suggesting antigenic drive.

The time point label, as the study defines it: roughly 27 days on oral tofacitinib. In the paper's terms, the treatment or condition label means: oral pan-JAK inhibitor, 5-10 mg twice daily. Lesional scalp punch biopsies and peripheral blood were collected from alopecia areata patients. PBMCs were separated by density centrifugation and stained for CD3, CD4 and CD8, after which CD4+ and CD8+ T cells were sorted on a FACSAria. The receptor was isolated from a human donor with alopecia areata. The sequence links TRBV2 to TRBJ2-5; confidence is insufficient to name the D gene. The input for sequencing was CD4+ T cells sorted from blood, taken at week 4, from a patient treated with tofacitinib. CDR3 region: CASSDRERRGGTQYF. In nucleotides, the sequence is TGTGCCAGCAGTGATAGAGAGCGCCGAGGTGGGACCCAGTACTTC.